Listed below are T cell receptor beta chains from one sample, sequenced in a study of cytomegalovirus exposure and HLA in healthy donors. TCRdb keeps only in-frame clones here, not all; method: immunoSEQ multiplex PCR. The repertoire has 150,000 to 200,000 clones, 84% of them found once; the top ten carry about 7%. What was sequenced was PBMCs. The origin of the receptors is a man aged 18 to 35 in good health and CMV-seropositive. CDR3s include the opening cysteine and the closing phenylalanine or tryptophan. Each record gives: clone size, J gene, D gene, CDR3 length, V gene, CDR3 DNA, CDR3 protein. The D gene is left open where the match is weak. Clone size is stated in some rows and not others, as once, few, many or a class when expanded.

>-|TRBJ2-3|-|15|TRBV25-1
TGTGCCAGCAGTGGTGGTCTAGCGTTCACAGATACGCAGTATTTT
CASSGGLAFTDTQYF
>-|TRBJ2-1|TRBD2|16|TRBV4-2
TGTGCCAGCAGCCAACTTTTAGCGGGAGGGGGGAATGAGCAGTTCTTC
CASSQLLAGGGNEQFF
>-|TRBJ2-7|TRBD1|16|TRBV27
TGTGCCAGCAGTTTGGGGGGACAGGGGGCTTTCTACGAGCAGTACTTC
CASSLGGQGAFYEQYF
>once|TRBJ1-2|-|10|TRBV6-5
TGTGCCAGCCGTGGGCGTGGCTACACCTTC
CASRGRGYTF
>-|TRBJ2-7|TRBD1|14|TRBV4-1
TGCGCCAGCAGCCGGGACAGGTCGACCTACGAGCAGTACTTC
CASSRDRSTYEQYF
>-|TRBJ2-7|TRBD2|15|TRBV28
TGTGCCAGCAGCCCCTGGGGGGGTTTTACCTACGAGCAGTACTTC
CASSPWGGFTYEQYF
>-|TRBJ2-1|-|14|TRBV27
TGTGCCAGCAGTTTGTCCAGGGGTGTGGATGAGCAGTTCTTC
CASSLSRGVDEQFF
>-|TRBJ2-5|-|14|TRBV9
TGTGCCAGCAGCGTTCTAACTAGTGGGGAGACCCAGTACTTC
CASSVLTSGETQYF
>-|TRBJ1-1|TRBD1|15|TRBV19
TGTGCCAGTAGTTCCTCAACAGGGGGGAACACTGAAGCTTTCTTT
CASSSSTGGNTEAFF
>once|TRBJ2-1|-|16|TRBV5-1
TGCGCCAGCAGCTTGGCCCCCGGGGGTGGGTCCCATGAGCAGTTCTTC
CASSLAPGGGSHEQFF
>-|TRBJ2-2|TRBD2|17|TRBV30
TGTGCCTGGAGTAGGCTAGCGGGAGTCGGTGGCACCGGGGAGCTGTTTTTT
CAWSRLAGVGGTGELFF
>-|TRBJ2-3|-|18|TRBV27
TGTGCCAGCAGTTTATGGGGGGGGCGCGGTTCTGGCACAGATACGCAGTATTTT
CASSLWGGRGSGTDTQYF
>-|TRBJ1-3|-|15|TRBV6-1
TGTGCCAGCAGCCTTGGCAGGGGCCCTGGAAACACCATATATTTT
CASSLGRGPGNTIYF
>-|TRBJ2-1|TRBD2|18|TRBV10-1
TGCGCCAGAAGTCCGGGGACTAGCGGGAATGGGTCCTACAATGAGCAGTTCTTC
CARSPGTSGNGSYNEQFF
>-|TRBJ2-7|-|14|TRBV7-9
TGTGCCAGCAGCTTAGCGCGCGGCGCGTACGAGCAGTACTTC
CASSLARGAYEQYF
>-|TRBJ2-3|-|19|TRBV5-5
TGTGCCAGCAGCTTGGCTCAGGTATTAGGGGCACGGGGCACAGATACGCAGTATTTT
CASSLAQVLGARGTDTQYF
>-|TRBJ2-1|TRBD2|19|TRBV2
TGTGCCAGCAGTGATTGGGACTCTCCCCGGGGGGTCTCCTACAATGAGCAGTTCTTC
CASSDWDSPRGVSYNEQFF
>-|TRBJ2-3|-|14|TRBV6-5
TGTGCCAGCAGCGCAGGGACTAGCACAGATACGCAGTATTTT
CASSAGTSTDTQYF
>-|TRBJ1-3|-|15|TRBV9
TGTGCCAGCAGCCCAACTGACAGCTCTGGAAACACCATATATTTT
CASSPTDSSGNTIYF
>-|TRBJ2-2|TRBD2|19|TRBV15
TGTGCCACCAGCAGAGGGAGACTAGCGGTCCGCGGGAACACCGGGGAGCTGTTTTTT
CATSRGRLAVRGNTGELFF
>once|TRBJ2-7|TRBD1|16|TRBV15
TGTGCCACCAGCAGAGGCGACAGGGGTTTCTCCTACGAGCAGTACTTC
CATSRGDRGFSYEQYF